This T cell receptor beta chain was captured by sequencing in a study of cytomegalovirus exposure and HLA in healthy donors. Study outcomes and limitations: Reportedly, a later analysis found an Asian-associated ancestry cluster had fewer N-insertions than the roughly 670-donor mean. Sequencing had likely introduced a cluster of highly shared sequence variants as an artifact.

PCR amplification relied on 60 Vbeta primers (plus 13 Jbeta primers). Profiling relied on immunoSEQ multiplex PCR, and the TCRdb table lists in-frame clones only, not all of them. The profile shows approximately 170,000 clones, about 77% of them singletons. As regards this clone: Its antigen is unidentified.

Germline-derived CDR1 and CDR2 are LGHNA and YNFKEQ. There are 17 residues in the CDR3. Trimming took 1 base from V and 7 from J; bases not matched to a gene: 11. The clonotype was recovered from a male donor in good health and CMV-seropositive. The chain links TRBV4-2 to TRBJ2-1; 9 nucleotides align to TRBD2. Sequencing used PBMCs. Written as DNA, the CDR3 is TGTGCCAGCAGCCAAGTTTCGGGCGGGGGGGCAGTAAATGAGCAGTTCTTC. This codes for CASSQVSGGGAVNEQFF.